This T cell receptor (beta chain) was obtained from a study of OX40 agonist ivuxolimab in advanced cancers. Study-level background: Ivuxolimab was a fully human IgG2 agonistic monoclonal antibody targeting the costimulatory receptor OX40 (CD134). Among the approximately 54 dose-escalation patients, around 19 had hepatocellular carcinoma, around 15 melanoma, 9 renal cell carcinoma and 9 head and neck cancer. Partial responses were achieved by three dose-escalation patients, of whom one had hepatocellular carcinoma and two had cutaneous melanoma. In the dose-escalation cohort, 82.7% of patients were male, and the mean age was approximately 55 years, with a range of about 20 to 90. The purpose of peripheral TCRbeta sequencing was to test whether ivuxolimab changed TCR sequence diversity and led to clonal T-cell expansion. Intravenous ivuxolimab was administered to patients every 2 weeks at six dose levels: 0.01, 0.1, 0.3, 1.5, 3 and 10 mg/kg. Patients were allowed to have had prior anti-PD-1, anti-PD-L1 or anti-CTLA-4 therapy, and about 40% of the dose-escalation patients had been treated with checkpoint inhibitors. The paper covers the monotherapy dose-escalation part of the phase I ivuxolimab trial, which included N ≈ 57 patients.

Patients with autoimmune disease history or receiving systemic immunosuppression were excluded from the trial. Peripheral blood for TCR sequencing was collected from all dose cohorts at baseline, on cycle 4 day 1, and on cycle 7 day 1. Samples came from an open-label, multicenter, first-in-human phase I dose-escalation trial of ivuxolimab. The trial enrolled adults with locally advanced or metastatic head and neck squamous cell, hepatocellular, melanoma or renal cell carcinoma. Before TCR sequencing, CD4+ and CD8+ T cells were separately sorted from peripheral blood. Genomic DNA was isolated from the sorted cells so that the TCRbeta CDR3 region could be sequenced. TCRbeta CDR3 regions were sequenced using the immunoSEQ Assay. The table was pulled from immuneACCESS by TCRdb, which kept in-frame rearrangements only. Such tables lose some clones; where checked, under half of the loss comes from unresolved V genes, and the rest has no known cause. In this sample the table shows about 90,000 clones, approximately 91% of which occur a single time. The top ten hold more than 0.25% of the sample.

As for this clone: Its antigen is not yet known. Base qualities are missing; no much larger clone stands one base away.

The full study reports these points: After ivuxolimab, CD8+ T cells had more expanded clones than CD4+ T cells on average. In the 0.1-3.0 mg/kg groups, partial responders were among the patients with the lowest normalized peripheral clonal expansion, particularly in CD8+ T cells. Which antigens the clonally expanded peripheral T cells were specific for was not determined. Low levels of normalized T-cell clonal expansion were also seen in some nonresponding patients. At doses of 0.1 to 3.0 mg/kg, clonal expansion of both CD4+ and CD8+ blood T cells was observed from baseline to week 6.

The sequence was obtained from an adult with an advanced solid tumor such as melanoma, head and neck, liver or kidney cancer. The sample was CD4+ or CD8+ T cells sorted from blood, taken in a trial of the OX40 agonist ivuxolimab.

The CDR3 is CASHFTGTGKPEQYF. The nucleotide sequence is given as TGTGCCAGTCACTTTACCGGGACAGGGAAACCCGAGCAGTACTTC. The chain is assembled from TRBV28 and TRBJ2-7; the central 9 bases match TRBD1. Per the germline V gene, MDHEN is the CDR1 and SYDVKM is the CDR2. V ends up 9 bases short and J 6 bases short, with an unmatched junction base count of 15. The CDR3 holds 15 amino acids from the cysteine to the phenylalanine. Only CDR3 DNA remains: 45 bases, in frame from the first base.